This T cell receptor beta chain was documented in a study of cytomegalovirus exposure and HLA in healthy donors. Only a few counts were recorded for this clone. Its antigen is not known. The PCR made use of 60 Vbeta and 13 Jbeta primers. Libraries were prepared by immunoSEQ multiplex PCR; TCRdb keeps only in-frame clonotypes and omits some of them. The repertoire holds 150,000 to 180,000 clones, around 70% seen once, with 2% to 2.5% in the top ten. Trimming stripped 3 bases from V and 0 bases from J, with 17 bases between. The CDR3 is 17 residues long. Germline-derived CDR1 and CDR2 are WSHSY and SAAADI. Study-wide findings and caveats: TCR beta chain V- and J-gene trimming was linked, in a later analysis, to a missense variant in DCLRE1C. Further analysis was carried out later, and it showed several of the most significant clusters appearing linked to common viral pathogens. Most TCR beta V segments were productive about 90% or about 30% of the time in an earlier analysis. In all likelihood, a cluster of highly shared sequence variants was a sequencing artifact.

Sequenced material: PBMCs. The rearrangement joins TRBV10-2 to TRBJ1-2, with D unclear. This clonotype was sampled from a man under 40 in good health and CMV-seronegative. DNA of the CDR3: TGCGCCAGCAGTGAAAACCTTCGGCTCGAGGCTAACTATGGCTACACCTTC. Its protein product is CASSENLRLEANYGYTF.